This entry is about one T cell receptor beta chain. Germline lookup yields CDR1 LGHDT and CDR2 YNNKEL (reference sequence). There are 15 residues in the CDR3. V dropped 4 bases and J dropped 3; count of bases not matched to a gene: 4. The sample is drawn from a study of blood T cell repertoires in COVID-19. Study in general: Researchers got acute and convalescent COVID-19 samples from the United States, Italy and Spain. T cells, B-cell-depleted T cells, or PBMCs supplied cDNA or gDNA.

Authors' methods: Reference gene primer amplification in the assay estimated nucleated cell counts. Profiling relied on immunoSEQ multiplex PCR, and the TCRdb table lists in-frame clones only, not all of them. Clone size and the V and J calls come from that table; the DNA yielded D and trimming. The data show some 110,000 clones, over 75% seen once. V gene TRBV3-1 (or the pseudogene TRBV3-2) combines with J gene TRBJ2-1, with TRBD2 matching 9 bases. The sample comprised peripheral blood. The receptor was derived from a man aged 50 or older with acute or convalescent COVID-19. The chain's CDR3 is CASSLNSGSYNEQFF. The CDR3 coding sequence is TGTGCCAGCAGCCTTAATAGCGGGAGCTACAATGAGCAGTTCTTC.